The 14 T cell receptor beta chains below were found in one sample sequenced in a study of T cells after posttransplantation cyclophosphamide (dated by TCRdb to the mid-2010s). Library preparation used the immunoSEQ multiplex PCR assay. TCRdb took this table from immuneACCESS and kept in-frame rearrangements with V and J called. Such tables lack part of the clones; where checked against another copy, unresolved V genes explain under half of the gap, and the rest is unexplained. The sample table shows 50,000 to 55,000 clones, and about 86% are seen once. The ten top clones hold approximately 2.8% of the sample. Source material: PBMCs. The receptor source for this set is a man aged 30-40 years with a blood cancer, CMV-positive, and with a related stem cell donor.

The rearrangement joins TRBV5-1 to TRBJ2-1, with 12 bases fitting TRBD2. This CDR3 has 16 amino acids. CDR1 is SGHRS and CDR2 is YFSETQ in the germline V gene. Germline trimming cut 2 bases from V and 4 bases from J; bases unmatched to any gene: 4. The CDR3 bases are TGCGCCAGCAGCTTTCTAGCGGGAGGGCCTTACAATGAGCAGTTCTTC. It is translated as CASSFLAGGPYNEQFF.

The rearrangement uses TRBV2 and TRBJ2-3; D possibly corresponds to TRBD2 (5 bases). The CDR3 has 14 amino acids. The V end lost 3 bases, the J end lost 2 bases, and 9 bases lay between the germline ends. Germline assignment: CDR1 SNHLY and CDR2 FYNNEI. CDR3 sequence: CASSDSGITDTQYF. Here the CDR3 DNA reads TGTGCCAGCAGTGACTCGGGGATCACAGATACGCAGTATTTT.

Of note for this clone: One junction end disagrees with the germline gene, perhaps due to a read error. The genes are TRBV5-1 and TRBJ2-7; TRBD2 aligns across 7 bases. Germline values: CDR1 SGHRS, CDR2 YFSETQ. The CDR3 is 12 amino acids. The DNA of the CDR3 is TGTGCCAGCAGTGGGGGGGACTACGAGCAGTACTTC. Amino acid sequence: CASSGGDYEQYF.

The chain employs TRBV9 and TRBJ2-7; a weak D match, TRBD2 (6 bases). The CDR3 has 14 residues. Looked up from germline, CDR1 is SGDLS and CDR2 is YYNGEE. Trimming pared 3 bases from V and 6 bases from J, leaving 16 bases between. The CDR3 DNA sequence: TGTGCCAGCAGCGCGGGGGACTCCCATGGCGAGCAGTACTTC. It is translated as CASSAGDSHGEQYF.

This chain uses TRBV30 with TRBJ2-1; the match to TRBD2 covers 7 bases. Germline CDR1 is GTSNPN and CDR2 is SVGIG (reference sequence). The CDR3 contains 15 residues. V dropped 0 bases and J dropped 6; count of bases not matched to a gene: 8. The CDR3 DNA reads TGTGCCTGGAGTGTACTGCGCGGGAGCTCCAATGAGCAGTTCTTC. This sequence encodes CAWSVLRGSSNEQFF.

This chain connects TRBV27 to TRBJ1-2; D may be TRBD1 (6 bases). The V end was cut by 4 bases, the J end by 4 bases, with 13 bases between. Germline loops: CDR1 MNHEY, CDR2 SMNVEV (reference sequence). The CDR3 is made up of 14 amino acids. The CDR3 loop is CASSSPGVGYGYTF. CDR3 in DNA: TGTGCCAGCAGTTCCCCAGGGGTTGGCTATGGCTACACCTTC.

The chain joins TRBV6-4 to TRBJ2-2, with 7 bases lining up with TRBD2. The CDR3 is 16 amino acids. Germline V gene data show CDR1 as MRHNA and CDR2 as SNTAGT. V gave up 2 bases and J gave up 2 bases; unmatched junction bases: 5. This CDR3 is CASSDNSGYNTGELFF. CDR3 DNA: TGTGCCAGCAGTGACAATAGCGGGTATAACACCGGGGAGCTGTTTTTT.

V and J are TRBV6-1 and TRBJ2-1, with 8 bases aligning to TRBD1. The CDR3 sequence is 13 residues long. Looked up from germline, CDR1 is MNHNS and CDR2 is SASEGT. The ends lost 6 bases at V and 9 bases at J; junction bases unmatched: 7. The CDR3 nucleotides read TGTGCCAGCAGGCAGGGGGCGCGGGGTGAGCAGTTCTTC. Encoded protein: CASRQGARGEQFF.

This clone was seen only once. The genes are TRBV4-1 and TRBJ2-5; weak D call: TRBD1 (6 bases). The CDR3 is made up of 15 amino acids. Trimming pared 0 bases from V and 4 bases from J, leaving 12 bases between. Per the germline V gene, CDR1 is MGHRA and CDR2 is YSYEKL. The CDR3 DNA reads TGCGCCAGCAGCCAAGATTCAGGGGTTGGAGAGACCCAGTACTTC. Protein sequence: CASSQDSGVGETQYF.

This clone has just a few counts. The CDR3 protein is CASSLLGTSGSNEQFF. CDR3 sequence (DNA): TGTGCCAGCAGCTTACTTGGGACTAGCGGGAGTAATGAGCAGTTCTTC. The chain couples TRBV7-2 to TRBJ2-1; 14 nucleotides agree with TRBD2. With V trimmed by 2 bases and J by 7 bases, 4 bases remained unmatched. CDR3 length: 16 amino acids. CDR1 is SGHTA, CDR2 FQGNSA, per germline.

V and J are TRBV9 and TRBJ2-5; D is possibly TRBD2 (6 bases). Trimming cost V 4 bases and J 2 bases, with 12 bases left between them. The CDR3 is made up of 14 amino acids. Germline-derived CDR1 and CDR2 are SGDLS and YYNGEE. The CDR3 is CASSPEGRQETQYF. The CDR3 DNA is TGTGCCAGCAGCCCGGAGGGACGTCAAGAGACCCAGTACTTC. Full variable domain (rest looked up from reference TRBV9 and TRBJ2-5): DSGVTQTPKHLITATGQRVTLRCSPRSGDLSVYWYQQSLDQGLQFLIQYYNGEERAKGNILERFSAQQFPDLHSELNLSSLELGDSALYFCASSPEGRQETQYFGPGTRLLVL.

This rearrangement joins TRBV11-2 to TRBJ2-1, with 12 bases matching TRBD2. The ends lost 5 bases at V and 6 bases at J; junction bases unmatched: 17. The CDR3 runs to 19 residues. Germline V gives CDR1 SGHAT, CDR2 FQNNGV. CDR3 amino acids: CASSTWLAGGFHMGNEQFF. DNA of the CDR3: TGTGCCAGCAGCACTTGGCTAGCGGGAGGGTTCCACATGGGCAATGAGCAGTTCTTC.

The genes are TRBV27 and TRBJ2-1; the match to TRBD2 covers 8 bases. The CDR3 contains 17 residues. The V gene end was trimmed by 4 bases and the J gene end by 8 bases; junction bases not matched to a gene: 16. Germline V CDR1 and CDR2: MNHEY, SMNVEV (reference sequence). CDR3 protein: CASSSTIPGLVGDEQFF. The CDR3 region has the DNA TGTGCCAGCAGTTCGACCATCCCGGGACTAGTGGGCGATGAGCAGTTCTTC.

The chain combines TRBV5-4 with TRBJ1-2; 9 bases map to TRBD1. Trimming at V came to 0 bases and at J to 3 bases, leaving 0 bases not matched to a gene. Germline V gene lookup returns CDR1 SGHNT and CDR2 YYREEE (reference sequence). The CDR3 is 14 residues long. CDR3 amino acids: CASSLGDRDYGYTF. The CDR3 DNA reads TGTGCCAGCAGCTTGGGGGACAGGGACTATGGCTACACCTTC.